The 8 T cell receptor beta chains below were found in one sample sequenced in a study of shared clonotypes between healthy human individuals. Only in-frame clones appear in the TCRdb table, and some are missing; sequencing was by immunoSEQ multiplex PCR. The sample includes about half a million clones, around 74% of them seen just once. Sequencing was done on a sample of PBMCs. These receptors were obtained from a woman aged 40 to 50 in good health. Some clones in this sample may be carry-over from other donors' samples.

The sample holds one count of this clone. In the same sample, other DNA sequences code for this CDR3. V is TRBV28 and J is TRBJ1-5, with D unclear. The V end lost 6 bases, the J end lost 7 bases, and 10 bases lay between the germline ends. The CDR3 is 12 amino acids. Per germline, CDR1 MDHEN and CDR2 SYDVKM. This chain's CDR3 is CASSLVGQPQHF. For the CDR3, the DNA is TGTGCCAGCAGCCTAGTTGGACAGCCCCAGCATTTT.

The rearrangement uses TRBV19 and TRBJ2-6; 11 bases line up with TRBD2. This CDR3 has 19 residues. The J segment lost 1 base and the V segment lost 1 base, leaving 6 bases of the junction unmatched. Looked up from germline, CDR1 is LNHDA and CDR2 is SQIVND (reference sequence). Here the CDR3 DNA reads TGTGCCAGTAGTATAGCCGGGACTAGCGGTCCATCTGGGGCCAACGTCCTGACTTTC. It translates to CASSIAGTSGPSGANVLTF.

The J gene is TRBJ1-1, the V gene TRBV2, with D unclear. V lost 3 bases to trimming and J lost 1 base, with 6 bases between them. The CDR3 covers 13 residues. The germline gives CDR1 SNHLY, CDR2 FYNNEI. Here the CDR3 DNA reads TGTGCCAGCAGTGACGAAGCGAACACTGAAGCTTTCTTT. It translates to CASSDEANTEAFF. Filled out from reference TRBV2 and TRBJ1-1, the complete variable domain reads EPEVTQTPSHQVTQMGQEVILRCVPISNHLYFYWYRQILGQKVEFLVSFYNNEISEKSEIFDDQFSVERPDGSNFTLKIRSTKLEDSAMYFCASSDEANTEAFFGQGTRLTVV.

The gene calls are TRBV5-1 and TRBJ2-1; D is perhaps TRBD2 (6 bases). This CDR3 is 17 amino acids long. The V and J ends lost 0 bases and 8 bases respectively, with 21 bases between them. The germline gives CDR1 SGHRS, CDR2 YFSETQ. CDR3 loop: CASSLERRALLLDEQFF. Here the CDR3 DNA reads TGCGCCAGCAGCTTGGAGCGGAGGGCGCTTCTCCTGGATGAGCAGTTCTTC.

The J gene is TRBJ2-7, the V gene TRBV4-1, with D perhaps TRBD1 or TRBD2 (6 bases each). Germline V lookup: CDR1 MGHRA, CDR2 YSYEKL. The CDR3 has 15 residues. Trimming took 4 bases from V and 2 from J, leaving 15 bases between them. The CDR3 DNA follows: TGCGCCAGCAGCCGAGGGGGGCCAGGGACCTACGAGCAGTACTTC. This codes for CASSRGGPGTYEQYF.

The chain carries TRBV4-1 and TRBJ2-1; D is unclear. The CDR3 is 14 amino acids. V was shortened by 0 bases and J by 12 bases, with 15 bases between the two germline ends. CDR1 is MGHRA, CDR2 YSYEKL, per germline. This CDR3 reads CASSQENRLLPQFF. CDR3 sequence (DNA): TGCGCCAGCAGCCAAGAGAATAGACTGCTCCCGCAGTTCTTC.

The chain links TRBV6-1 to TRBJ1-5; 8 bases are shared with TRBD1. The CDR3 has 15 amino acids. Trimming cost V 4 bases and J 3 bases; bases outside gene matches: 5. Germline V lookup: CDR1 MNHNS, CDR2 SASEGT. The CDR3 spells CASSGRTGINQPQHF. The CDR3 coding sequence is TGTGCCAGCAGTGGCCGGACAGGGATCAATCAGCCCCAGCATTTT.

The chain uses TRBV11-2 and TRBJ2-1; 10 positions agree with TRBD2. Per germline, CDR1 SGHAT and CDR2 FQNNGV. V lost 5 bases and J lost 5; bases outside the gene matches: 15. The CDR3 runs 18 residues. The CDR3 DNA follows: TGTGCCAGCAGCGCCCGACTAGCGGGCCCGAGAGGGGACAATGAGCAGTTCTTC. It encodes CASSARLAGPRGDNEQFF.